One sample yielded the 25 T cell receptor beta chains listed below, sequenced in a study of OX40 agonist ivuxolimab in advanced cancers. The repertoire was sequenced with immunoSEQ multiplex PCR; TCRdb's copy has only in-frame clones and lacks some. The sample shows 99,000 or so clones, roughly 95% of them seen only once. Source: CD4+ or CD8+ T cells sorted from blood, taken in a trial of the OX40 agonist ivuxolimab. The source of these receptors is an adult with an advanced solid tumor such as melanoma, head and neck, liver or kidney cancer.

This chain joins TRBV7-9 and TRBJ1-1; D not certain. The germline V and J ends were trimmed by 5 bases and 5 bases, with 9 bases remaining between them. CDR1 and CDR2 from the germline V gene are SEHNR and FQNEAQ (reference sequence). The CDR3 loop spans 12 amino acids. In DNA form, the CDR3 reads TGTGCCAGCAGCGCCTTGAGGACTGAAGCTTTCTTT. Translated, it gives CASSALRTEAFF.

V usage is TRBV7-3 and J usage is TRBJ1-1, with a tentative D call TRBD1 (6 bases). Germline V gene data show CDR1 as SGHTA and CDR2 as FQGTGA. The CDR3 is 14 amino acids. V lost 6 bases and J 8 bases, leaving 19 bases between the germline ends. The CDR3 is CASRPPGQGTEAFF. In DNA, the CDR3 is TGTGCCAGCAGGCCTCCGGGACAAGGGACCGAAGCTTTCTTT.

The V gene is TRBV7-8, the J gene TRBJ2-5; perhaps TRBD2 as D (5 bases). This CDR3 is 14 amino acids long. V was clipped by 1 base and J by 1 base, with 7 bases between them. Looked up from germline, CDR1 is SGHVS and CDR2 is FQNEAQ. The CDR3 spells CASSLVGIQETQYF. CDR3 DNA sequence: TGTGCCAGCAGCTTAGTCGGGATCCAAGAGACCCAGTACTTC. The whole variable domain, remainder taken from reference TRBV7-8 and TRBJ2-5, is GAGVSQSPRYKVAKRGQDVALRCDPISGHVSLFWYQQALGQGPEFLTYFQNEAQLDKSGLPSDRFFAERPEGSVSTLKIQRTQQEDSAVYLCASSLVGIQETQYFGPGTRLLVL.

V and J are TRBV7-6 and TRBJ1-1; D is undetermined. The CDR3 has 13 residues. Trimming shortened V by 3 bases and J by 5 bases, and 10 bases separated the two germline ends. Germline V gene lookup returns CDR1 SGHVS and CDR2 FNYEAQ. CDR3 protein: CASSFRSGTEAFF. Here the CDR3 DNA reads TGTGCCAGCAGCTTTCGGAGTGGGACTGAAGCTTTCTTT.

This chain links TRBV5-1 with TRBJ2-3, with a possible D match to TRBD2 (6 bases). The CDR3 runs 14 residues. Per the germline V gene, CDR1 is SGHRS and CDR2 is YFSETQ. Trimming shortened V by 9 bases and J by 0 bases, and 14 bases separated the two germline ends. This CDR3 is CATSRETSTDTQYF. Here the CDR3 DNA reads TGCGCCACAAGTCGGGAGACTAGCACAGATACGCAGTATTTT.

This clone came up once. This chain connects TRBV7-9 to TRBJ2-5; tentative D call: TRBD2 (6 bases). The V gene's germline CDR1 is SEHNR and CDR2 FQNEAQ (reference sequence). V was trimmed by 5 bases and J by 4 bases, leaving 17 bases between them. The CDR3 is 15 residues long. In nucleotides, the CDR3 is TGTGCCAGCAGCCAAGCGGGTCTAGCAGGAGAGACCCAGTACTTC. Translation gives CASSQAGLAGETQYF. Full variable domain (remainder filled in from reference TRBV7-9 and TRBJ2-5): DTGVSQNPRHKITKRGQNVTFRCDPISEHNRLYWYRQTLGQGPEFLTYFQNEAQLEKSRLLSDRFSAERPKGSFSTLEIQRTEQGDSAMYLCASSQAGLAGETQYFGPGTRLLVL.

In DNA, the CDR3 is TGTGCCAGCAGCGCGGAGAACAGCGGGGGGGACAATGAGCAGTTCTTC. Translated, it gives CASSAENSGGDNEQFF. The chain carries TRBV9 and TRBJ2-1, with 10 positions matching TRBD2. V was pared by 3 bases and J by 5 bases, with 8 bases of the junction left unmatched. This CDR3 has 16 amino acids. Looked up from germline, CDR1 is SGDLS and CDR2 is YYNGEE.

The chain combines TRBV5-4 with TRBJ1-5; possibly TRBD1 for D (6 bases). This CDR3 comprises 14 residues. V was trimmed by 4 bases and J by 7 bases, leaving 15 bases between them. Germline CDR1 reads SGHNT; CDR2 reads YYREEE (reference sequence). CDR3: CASSQQGAGQPQHF. As DNA, the CDR3 is TGTGCCAGCAGCCAACAGGGAGCGGGGCAGCCCCAGCATTTT. Using reference TRBV5-4 and TRBJ1-5 for the parts outside the CDR3, the full variable domain is ETGVTQSPTHLIKTRGQQVTLRCSSQSGHNTVSWYQQALGQGPQFIFQYYREEENGRGNFPPRFSGLQFPNYSSELNVNALELDDSALYLCASSQQGAGQPQHFGDGTRLSIL.

This chain links TRBV11-2 with TRBJ2-5; the D gene is possibly TRBD2 (5 bases). Near its end, the DNA agrees better with TRBJ2-7, so the J call may be wrong. Per germline, CDR1 SGHAT and CDR2 FQNNGV. The CDR3 totals 14 residues. This chain's CDR3 is CASSRETVVYEQYF. CDR3 coding DNA: TGTGCCAGCAGCAGGGAGACGGTTGTCTACGAGCAGTACTTC.

V and J are TRBV9 and TRBJ2-5; 10 bases are shared with TRBD2. CDR1 and CDR2 (germline): SGDLS, YYNGEE. J was trimmed by 5 bases and V by 0 bases; bases with no gene match: 4. The CDR3 loop spans 15 amino acids. CDR3 sequence (DNA): TGTGCCAGCAGCGTAGCTAGCGGGAGTCGGGAGACCCAGTACTTC. Translation gives CASSVASGSRETQYF.

The chain couples TRBV19 to TRBJ1-5; TRBD1 might be the D (5 bases). Trimming removed 6 bases from V and 0 bases from J, with 15 bases in between. Germline CDR1 reads LNHDA; CDR2 reads SQIVND (reference sequence). This CDR3 comprises 16 residues. The chain's CDR3 is CASRTFTGGSNQPQHF. For the CDR3, the DNA is TGTGCCAGTAGGACATTTACAGGTGGTAGCAATCAGCCCCAGCATTTT.

V gene TRBV7-9 combines with J gene TRBJ2-1, with D possibly being TRBD1 (5 bases). The CDR3 is made up of 17 amino acids. Germline CDR1 reads SEHNR; CDR2 reads FQNEAQ (reference sequence). The ends were cut back, 1 base at V and 7 bases at J, with 20 bases in the middle. The CDR3 nucleotides read TGTGCCAGCAGCTTAGTTGCCGGCAGGGTGGTTGTAAATGAGCAGTTCTTC. This encodes CASSLVAGRVVVNEQFF.

This sequence joins TRBV28 and TRBJ2-1, with a tentative D call TRBD2 (5 bases). V dropped 6 bases and J dropped 10 bases, with 7 bases sitting between them. The CDR3 spans 10 residues. Germline CDR1 reads MDHEN; CDR2 reads SYDVKM. The CDR3 DNA sequence: TGTGCCAGCAGCTCGGGGGAGCAGTTCTTC. Its translation is CASSSGEQFF.

The genes are TRBV9 and TRBJ2-3; 10 nucleotides agree with TRBD2. Germline trimming cut 5 bases from V and 4 bases from J; bases unmatched to any gene: 7. Germline V gives CDR1 SGDLS, CDR2 YYNGEE. The CDR3 consists of 15 residues. In DNA, the CDR3 is TGTGCCAGCAGTCCAAGCGGGAGGGCCGCAGATACGCAGTATTTT. This codes for CASSPSGRAADTQYF.

The V and J genes are TRBV14 and TRBJ2-5; 7 nucleotides align to TRBD2. TRBJ2-7 explains the end of the DNA better; the J call may be wrong. The CDR3 contains 16 residues. From germline, CDR1 is SGHDN and CDR2 FVKESK. CDR3 region: CASSPTLGGSYYEQYF. In nucleotides, the CDR3 is TGTGCCAGCAGCCCCACTTTAGGCGGGAGTTACTACGAGCAGTACTTC.

The chain employs TRBV28 and TRBJ2-5; 7 bases map to TRBD2. CDR3 length equals 14 residues. Per the germline V gene, CDR1 is MDHEN and CDR2 is SYDVKM. V lost 11 bases, J lost 3 bases, and 12 bases stayed unmatched. This CDR3 reads CAPGCGSSKETQYF. The DNA for the CDR3 is TGTGCCCCAGGATGCGGGAGTAGCAAAGAGACCCAGTACTTC.

The V gene is TRBV4-1, the J gene TRBJ1-2, with 8 bases lining up with TRBD1. Germline V lookup: CDR1 MGHRA, CDR2 YSYEKL. The CDR3 loop spans 16 amino acids. The V segment lost 1 base and the J segment 3 bases; nucleotides outside the gene matches: 7. The CDR3 protein is CASSQGTGLSYYGYTF. As DNA, the CDR3 is TGCGCCAGCAGCCAAGGGACAGGGCTCTCGTACTATGGCTACACCTTC.

V gene TRBV7-9 combines with J gene TRBJ1-1, with D possibly TRBD1 on 5 matching bases. The CDR3 spans 14 residues. Trimming left V 6 bases short and J 6 bases short, with 17 bases between. Germline V gives CDR1 SEHNR, CDR2 FQNEAQ (reference sequence). The CDR3 DNA sequence: TGTGCCAGCAGTTCCCAAGAAGGGGTACCTGAAGCTTTCTTT. It encodes CASSSQEGVPEAFF.

The chain uses TRBV13 and TRBJ2-7; D might be TRBD1 (5 bases). With 5 bases removed from V and 5 bases from J, the gap between germline ends came to 13 bases. The length of the CDR3 is 13 residues. Germline V lookup: CDR1 PRHDT, CDR2 FYEKMQ (reference sequence). CDR3 protein: CASSGQGEHEQYF. CDR3 in DNA: TGTGCCAGCAGCGGGCAGGGTGAACACGAGCAGTACTTC.

V and J are TRBV28 and TRBJ2-1, with D perhaps matching TRBD1 or TRBD2 (5 bases each). This CDR3 has 13 amino acids. Trimming shortened V by 2 bases and J by 13 bases, and 15 bases separated the two germline ends. Germline CDR1 and CDR2: MDHEN and SYDVKM. Written as DNA, the CDR3 is TGTGCCAGCAGTTTAATGGGGGAGCGGTATCAGTTCTTC. Protein sequence: CASSLMGERYQFF.

This chain uses TRBV6-6 with TRBJ2-5; 8 positions agree with TRBD1. CDR1 and CDR2 from the germline V gene are MNHNY and SVGAGI (reference sequence). V dropped 5 bases and J dropped 0; count of bases not matched to a gene: 8. This CDR3 spans 16 amino acids. This CDR3 is CASSVGTGQYQETQYF. CDR3 sequence (DNA): TGTGCCAGCAGTGTGGGGACAGGACAGTACCAAGAGACCCAGTACTTC.

CDR3 nucleotide sequence: TGTGCCTGGAGTCACCACGTCACAGGCTTCGGTTACAATGAGCAGTTCTTC. This translates into CAWSHHVTGFGYNEQFF. The V and J genes are TRBV30 and TRBJ2-1; D might be TRBD1 (5 bases). The CDR3 has 17 residues. CDR1 and CDR2 from the germline V gene are GTSNPN and SVGIG (reference sequence). The V end was cut by 2 bases, the J end by 4 bases, with 21 bases between. The entire variable domain, with the rest obtained from reference TRBV30 and TRBJ2-1, is as follows: SQTIHQWPATLVQPVGSPLSLECTVEGTSNPNLYWYRQAAGRGLQLLFYSVGIGQISSEVPQNLSASRPQDRQFILSSKKLLLSDSGFYLCAWSHHVTGFGYNEQFFGPGTRLTVL.

This chain links TRBV6-4 with TRBJ1-2; no clear D. Germline CDR1 reads MRHNA; CDR2 reads SNTAGT. Trimming took 0 bases from V and 6 from J, leaving 8 bases between them. This CDR3 region has 13 residues. This CDR3 is CASSDSPVDGYTF. The DNA of the CDR3 is TGTGCCAGCAGTGACTCGCCGGTGGATGGCTACACCTTC.

This chain uses TRBV19 with TRBJ1-2; D perhaps matches TRBD1 (6 bases). The germline CDR1 and CDR2 sequences are LNHDA and SQIVND (reference sequence). This CDR3 region has 12 residues. The V end lost 5 bases, the J end lost 6 bases, and 10 bases lay between the germline ends. The CDR3 protein is CASSEGGNGYTF. CDR3 nucleotide sequence: TGTGCCAGTAGTGAGGGGGGGAATGGCTACACCTTC.

This clone was counted once. V and J are TRBV11-3 and TRBJ2-1; D is unresolved. In germline, CDR1 is SGHNT, CDR2 YENEEA. The ends were cut back, 0 bases at V and 6 bases at J, with 3 bases in the middle. The CDR3 is made up of 12 amino acids. CDR3 region: CASSLEVNEQFF. CDR3 in DNA: TGTGCCAGCAGCTTAGAGGTCAATGAGCAGTTCTTC.